This T cell receptor beta chain emerged from a study of blood T cell repertoires in COVID-19. The CDR3 extends over 14 amino acids. The junction had 6 bases not matched to a gene; V was cut back by 6 bases and J by 2 bases. The germline V gene has CDR1 MNHEY and CDR2 SVGAGI. As processed by the authors: By means of reference gene primer amplification, nucleated cell counts were estimated. Only in-frame clones appear in the TCRdb table, and some are missing; sequencing was by immunoSEQ multiplex PCR. The DNA was the basis for D and trimming; V, J and clone size are from that table. The table has 200,000 to 300,000 clones, about 83% seen once. This clone was seen a few times.

The sequencing sample was made of peripheral blood. V gene TRBV6-5 combines with J gene TRBJ1-1; 7 bases map to TRBD1. This clonotype originated in a human donor in a cohort sampled during active COVID-19. Written as DNA, the CDR3 is TGTGCCAGCAGGCGAGGGGGCACCAACACTGAAGCTTTCTTT. Protein product: CASRRGGTNTEAFF.